Sequencing of this T cell receptor (beta chain) was carried out in a study of Ad26.COV2.S vaccination and SARS-CoV-2 variants. Treatment specified: roughly 19 received Ad26.COV2.S at low or high dose, single or two shots; several received placebo; per-sample allocation not given. Sample collection was performed on day 63 after the first vaccine or placebo injection. The repertoire was sequenced with immunoSEQ multiplex PCR; TCRdb's copy has only in-frame clones and lacks some. The sample comprises just over 350,000 clones, 70% to 90% of which are singletons, and 2.5% to 3.5% rests with the top ten. V lost 3 bases to trimming and J lost 10 bases; unmatched junction nucleotides: 9. Germline CDR1 MNHEY, CDR2 SMNVEV (reference sequence). The CDR3 totals 14 residues.

The receptor's source is a person between 18 and 59 years old who received the Ad26.COV2.S COVID-19 vaccine or a placebo. The sequences come from peripheral blood, collected in a trial of Ad26.COV2.S vaccine versus placebo. This chain connects TRBV27 to TRBJ1-1; 9 bases are a match to TRBD1. The CDR3 loop reads CASSLGQGITRAFF. Here the CDR3 DNA reads TGTGCCAGCAGTTTGGGACAGGGTATAACAAGAGCTTTCTTT.